This T cell receptor (beta chain) stems from a study of Tregs in tolerant kidney transplant recipients. Overall study findings and caveats: Few patients were studied, so findings need validation in larger groups. For some patients, primers changed over time, blocking nucleotide-level comparison.

This CDR3 comprises 16 residues. The germline CDR1 and CDR2 sequences are SGHNT and YENEEA. Trimming removed 6 bases from V and 2 bases from J; junction bases left unmatched: 11. The data were produced by immunoSEQ multiplex PCR, yet TCRdb's version contains in-frame clones alone and is incomplete. This sample yields about 77,000 clones, of which roughly 98% are seen a single time; around 0.6% belongs to the top ten. In the case of this clone: Its antigen is as yet unknown.

The source of this sequence is a human donor who received a combined kidney and bone marrow transplant. The chain links TRBV11-3 to TRBJ2-7, with 9 bases lining up with TRBD1. This sample comprised CD4+ T cells from blood, obtained before the transplant. In nucleotides, the CDR3 is TGTGCCAGCAGTCCATCTCCGAGACAGGGGGCCTACGAGCAGTACTTC. This codes for CASSPSPRQGAYEQYF.